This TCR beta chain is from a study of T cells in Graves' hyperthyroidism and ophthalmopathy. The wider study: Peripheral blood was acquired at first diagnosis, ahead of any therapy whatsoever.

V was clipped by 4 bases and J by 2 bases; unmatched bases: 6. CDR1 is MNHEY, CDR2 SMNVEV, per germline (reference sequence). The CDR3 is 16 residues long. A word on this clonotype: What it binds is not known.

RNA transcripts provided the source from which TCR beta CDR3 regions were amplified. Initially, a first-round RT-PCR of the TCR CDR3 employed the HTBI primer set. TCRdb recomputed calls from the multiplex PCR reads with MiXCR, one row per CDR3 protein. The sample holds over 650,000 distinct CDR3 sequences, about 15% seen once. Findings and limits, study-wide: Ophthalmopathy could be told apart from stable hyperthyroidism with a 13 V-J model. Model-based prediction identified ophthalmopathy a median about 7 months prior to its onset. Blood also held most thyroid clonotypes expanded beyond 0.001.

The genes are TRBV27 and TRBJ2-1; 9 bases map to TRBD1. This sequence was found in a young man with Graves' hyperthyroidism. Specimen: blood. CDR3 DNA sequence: TGTGCCAGCAGTTCCGCCGGGACAGGGACCTACAATGAGCAGTTCTTC. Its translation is CASSSAGTGTYNEQFF.